The entry that follows covers one T cell receptor (beta chain) sequence. This clonotype was found a few times. The antigen it binds to is not known. The input lacks base qualities; no much larger clone sits a single base away. TCRdb records Illumina HiSeq 2500 as the sequencer. Quantitative 5'-RACE with molecular barcodes was used to prepare TCR beta libraries. Regarding the original processing steps: Disease-linked TCR variants were identified with a new computational method built on a probabilistic model of VDJ rearrangement. Starting from the raw public reads, TCRdb applied fastp trimming at Q25, assembled clones with MiXCR and retained in-frame beta chains. Under each unique CDR3 protein, matching rows form one entry showing the most common genes and DNA. The V and J calls were determined by TCRdb, not by the authors. For this sample the table gives about 150,000 distinct CDR3 sequences, of which roughly 10% were detected only once. The ten largest clones take up roughly 4.3% of the sample.

The data belong to a study of CD8 T cells in ankylosing spondylitis (dated by TCRdb to the late 2010s). At the level of the whole study: The study profiled T cell receptor beta repertoires in healthy donors and ankylosing spondylitis patients to find disease-linked TCR variants. The full study cohort comprised some 27 ankylosing spondylitis patients and 85 to 120 healthy donors. Peripheral blood was sampled, and synovial fluid was additionally collected from ankylosing spondylitis patients. On the study overall, not on this receptor specifically: The disease-linked clones were reported as significantly enriched in matched synovial fluid samples from ankylosing spondylitis patients. Some motif variants had previously been reported in the synovial fluid and blood of reactive arthritis patients, which suggests shared mechanisms of disease initiation. In peripheral blood, the disease-linked clones were found at relatively low frequencies and had a CD8+ phenotype. Blood from ankylosing spondylitis patients appeared to be characterized by a TCR beta motif made up of several highly homologous amino acid variants.

Sequences KGHSH (CDR1) and LQKENI (CDR2) are obtained from the germline V gene. V is pared back by 5 bases and J by 0 bases, with 14 bases lying between the germline termini. The CDR3 spans 16 residues, from the cysteine through the phenylalanine. The kept DNA is CDR3 alone, 48 bases in frame from the first base. This receptor was taken from a female donor with ankylosing spondylitis or in good health (not recorded which). Recombination connected TRBV18 to TRBJ1-3, with TRBD1 tentatively as D gene (6 bases match). Sequencing was performed on blood, either unsorted or a sorted T cell fraction (not recorded which). CDR3 sequence: CASSGGPPSSGNTIYF. The sequenced DNA is TGTGCCAGCTCAGGGGGGCCCCCGAGCTCTGGAAACACCATATATTTT.